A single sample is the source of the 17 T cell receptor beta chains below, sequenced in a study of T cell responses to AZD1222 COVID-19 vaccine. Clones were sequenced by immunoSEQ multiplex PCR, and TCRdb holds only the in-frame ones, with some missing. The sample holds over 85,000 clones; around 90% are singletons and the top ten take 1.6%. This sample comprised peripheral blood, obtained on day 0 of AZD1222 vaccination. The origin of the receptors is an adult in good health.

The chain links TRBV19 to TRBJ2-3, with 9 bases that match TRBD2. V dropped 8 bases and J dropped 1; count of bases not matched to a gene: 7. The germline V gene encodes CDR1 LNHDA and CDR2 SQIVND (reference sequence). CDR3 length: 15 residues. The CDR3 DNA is TGTGCCAGTGTACGGGCTAGCGGGGGCACAGATACGCAGTATTTT. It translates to CASVRASGGTDTQYF.

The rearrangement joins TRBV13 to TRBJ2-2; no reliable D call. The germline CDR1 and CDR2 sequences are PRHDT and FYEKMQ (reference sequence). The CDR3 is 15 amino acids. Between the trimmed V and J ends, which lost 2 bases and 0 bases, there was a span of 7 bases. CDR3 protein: CASSLHPANTGELFF. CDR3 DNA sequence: TGTGCCAGCAGCTTACACCCAGCGAACACCGGGGAGCTGTTTTTT.

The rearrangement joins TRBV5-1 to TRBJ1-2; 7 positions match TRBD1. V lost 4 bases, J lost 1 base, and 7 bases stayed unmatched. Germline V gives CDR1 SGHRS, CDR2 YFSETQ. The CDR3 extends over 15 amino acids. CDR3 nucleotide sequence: TGCGCCAGCAGCCCTGGGACAGCTGATAACTATGGCTACACCTTC. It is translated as CASSPGTADNYGYTF. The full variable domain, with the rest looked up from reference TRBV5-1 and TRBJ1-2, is KAGVTQTPRYLIKTRGQQVTLSCSPISGHRSVSWYQQTPGQGLQFLFEYFSETQRNKGNFPGRFSGRQFSNSRSEMNVSTLELGDSALYLCASSPGTADNYGYTFGSGTRLTVV.

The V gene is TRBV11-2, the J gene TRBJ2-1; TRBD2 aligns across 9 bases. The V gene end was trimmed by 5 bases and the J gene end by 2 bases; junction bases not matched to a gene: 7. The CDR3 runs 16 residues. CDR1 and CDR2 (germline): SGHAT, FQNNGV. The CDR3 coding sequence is TGTGCCAGCAGCACCGCGACTAGCGGAACCTACAATGAGCAGTTCTTC. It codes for CASSTATSGTYNEQFF.

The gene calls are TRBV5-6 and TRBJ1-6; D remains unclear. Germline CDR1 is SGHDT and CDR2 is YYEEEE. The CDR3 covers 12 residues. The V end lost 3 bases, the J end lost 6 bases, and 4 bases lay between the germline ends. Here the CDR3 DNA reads TGTGCCAGCAGCTGGGGTAATTCACCCCTCCACTTT. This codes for CASSWGNSPLHF.

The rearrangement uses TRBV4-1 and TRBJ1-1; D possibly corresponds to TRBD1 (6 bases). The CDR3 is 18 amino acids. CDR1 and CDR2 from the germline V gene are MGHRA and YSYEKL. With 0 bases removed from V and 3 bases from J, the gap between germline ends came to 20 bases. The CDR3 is CASSQDRMGALLDTEAFF. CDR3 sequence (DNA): TGCGCCAGCAGCCAAGATCGGATGGGGGCCCTTCTGGACACTGAAGCTTTCTTT.

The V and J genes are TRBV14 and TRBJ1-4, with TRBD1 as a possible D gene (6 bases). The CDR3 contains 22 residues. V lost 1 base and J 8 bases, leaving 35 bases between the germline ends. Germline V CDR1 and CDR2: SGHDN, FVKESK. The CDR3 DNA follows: TGTGCCAGCAGCCAAGCTCCCCCTTTCGCGTTTGGACCGGGACAAGAGGAGGAAAAACTGTTTTTT. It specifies CASSQAPPFAFGPGQEEEKLFF.

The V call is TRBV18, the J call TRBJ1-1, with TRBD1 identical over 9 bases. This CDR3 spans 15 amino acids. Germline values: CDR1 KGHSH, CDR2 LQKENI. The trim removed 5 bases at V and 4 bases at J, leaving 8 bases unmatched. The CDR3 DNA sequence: TGTGCCAGCTCAGCGGACAGGGGAAGGACCACTGAAGCTTTCTTT. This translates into CASSADRGRTTEAFF.

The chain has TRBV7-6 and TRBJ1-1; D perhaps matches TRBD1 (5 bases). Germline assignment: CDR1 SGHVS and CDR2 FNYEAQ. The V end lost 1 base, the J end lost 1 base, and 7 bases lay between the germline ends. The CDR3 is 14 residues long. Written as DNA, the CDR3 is TGTGCCAGCAGCTTAGGGCAGGGGAACACTGAAGCTTTCTTT. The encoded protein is CASSLGQGNTEAFF.

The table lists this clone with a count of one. This CDR3 is CASSFISGKGSYNEQFF. CDR3 coding DNA: TGTGCCAGCAGTTTCATTTCAGGGAAGGGCTCCTACAATGAGCAGTTCTTC. The chain has TRBV27 and TRBJ2-1; D is perhaps TRBD1 (5 bases). Trimming took 3 bases from V and 0 from J, leaving 15 bases between them. Looked up from germline, CDR1 is MNHEY and CDR2 is SMNVEV (reference sequence). The CDR3 length is 17 residues.

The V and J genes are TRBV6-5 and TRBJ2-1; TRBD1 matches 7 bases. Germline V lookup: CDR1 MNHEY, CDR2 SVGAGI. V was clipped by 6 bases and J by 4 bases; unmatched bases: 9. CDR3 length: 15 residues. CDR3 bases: TGTGCCAGCAGACACCGGGACAGCCTATACAATGAGCAGTTCTTC. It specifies CASRHRDSLYNEQFF.

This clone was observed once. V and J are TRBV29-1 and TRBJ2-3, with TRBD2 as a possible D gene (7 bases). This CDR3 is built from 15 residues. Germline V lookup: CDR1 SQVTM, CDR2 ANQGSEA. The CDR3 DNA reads TGCAGGGCCTCGGGGGGCCTCTTCGGCCCAGATACGCAGTATTTT. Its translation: CRASGGLFGPDTQYF.

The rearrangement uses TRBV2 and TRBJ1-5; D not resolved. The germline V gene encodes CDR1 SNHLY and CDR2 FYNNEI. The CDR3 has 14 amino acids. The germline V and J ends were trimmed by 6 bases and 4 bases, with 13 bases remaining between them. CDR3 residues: CASRGPGGNQPQHF. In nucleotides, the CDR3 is TGTGCCAGCAGAGGGCCTGGAGGGAATCAGCCCCAGCATTTT.

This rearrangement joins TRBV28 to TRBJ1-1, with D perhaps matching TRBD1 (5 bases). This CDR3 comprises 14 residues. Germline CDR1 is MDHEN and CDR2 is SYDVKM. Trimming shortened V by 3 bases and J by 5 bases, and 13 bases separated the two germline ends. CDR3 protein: CASSFPGEGTEAFF. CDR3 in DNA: TGTGCCAGCAGTTTCCCGGGCGAGGGGACTGAAGCTTTCTTT.

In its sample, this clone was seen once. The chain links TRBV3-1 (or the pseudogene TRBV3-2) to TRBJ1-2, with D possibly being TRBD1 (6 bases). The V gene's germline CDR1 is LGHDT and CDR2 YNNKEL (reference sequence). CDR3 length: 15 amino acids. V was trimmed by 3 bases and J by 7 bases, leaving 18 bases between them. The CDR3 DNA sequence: TGTGCCAGCAGCCATGAACACAACCCAGGGGTTGGCTACACCTTC. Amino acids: CASSHEHNPGVGYTF.

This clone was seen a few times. CDR3 region: CASSEVLGQGRAFF. The CDR3 bases are TGTGCCAGCAGTGAAGTTCTGGGACAGGGACGAGCTTTCTTT. The chain is built from TRBV6-1 and TRBJ1-1, with 9 bases identical to TRBD1. CDR1 is MNHNS and CDR2 is SASEGT in the germline V gene. This CDR3 comprises 14 residues. Unmatched junction bases numbered 7, after V lost 1 base and J lost 10 bases.

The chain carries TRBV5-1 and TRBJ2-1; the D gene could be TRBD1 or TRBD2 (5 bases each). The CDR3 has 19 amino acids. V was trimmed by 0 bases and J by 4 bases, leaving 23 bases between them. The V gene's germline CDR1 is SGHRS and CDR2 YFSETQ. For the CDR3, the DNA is TGCGCCAGCAGCTTGGGCCGGGACGGTGGTGGGAGAGTATACAATGAGCAGTTCTTC. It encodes CASSLGRDGGGRVYNEQFF.